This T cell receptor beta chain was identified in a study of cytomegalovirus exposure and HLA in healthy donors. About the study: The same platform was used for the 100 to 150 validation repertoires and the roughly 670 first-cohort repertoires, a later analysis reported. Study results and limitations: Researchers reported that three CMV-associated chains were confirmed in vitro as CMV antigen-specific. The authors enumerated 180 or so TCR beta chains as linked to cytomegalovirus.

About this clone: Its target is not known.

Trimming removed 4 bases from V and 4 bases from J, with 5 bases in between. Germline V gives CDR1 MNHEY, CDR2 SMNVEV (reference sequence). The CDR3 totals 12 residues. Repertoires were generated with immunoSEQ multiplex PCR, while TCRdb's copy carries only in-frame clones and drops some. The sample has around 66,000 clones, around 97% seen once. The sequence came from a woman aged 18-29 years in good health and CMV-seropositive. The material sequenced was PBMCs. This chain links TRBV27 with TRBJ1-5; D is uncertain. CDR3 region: CASSSLNQPQHF. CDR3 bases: TGTGCCAGCAGTTCCCTGAATCAGCCCCAGCATTTT.